This TCR beta chain was found in a study of T cell responses to AZD1222 COVID-19 vaccine (dated by TCRdb to the early 2020s). As for the study more broadly: AZD1222 recipients given second doses at about 4 weeks or at about 12 weeks were pooled, since spike-specific TCR depth and breadth were not found to differ between the two schedules. A total of 233 trial participants underwent TCR sequencing, of whom 200 to 220 received two doses of AZD1222 and about 25 received two doses of the MenACWY control vaccine. Trial participants were enrolled by age into 18-55, 56-69 and 70-plus year subgroups, with roughly 160, 29 and 62 TCR-sequenced participants respectively.

The CDR3 covers 15 residues, taking in both the cysteine and the phenylalanine. CDR3 DNA only is kept here, 45 bases in frame from base 1. V ends up 1 base short and J 4 bases short, with an unmatched junction base count of 6. According to the germline V gene, CDR1 reads MNHNS and CDR2 reads SASEGT. The CDR3 regions of human TCRbeta chains were analyzed by immunosequencing. In the authors' own workflow: Repertoire TCRs were matched against a reference library of SARS-CoV-2-specific TCRs generated with the MIRA antigen-specificity platform. Breadth meant the fraction of unique TCRs that were SARS-CoV-2-associated, whereas depth meant the fraction of total T cells that were SARS-CoV-2-associated. Using the MIRA data, each spike-specific TCR was assigned both to the spike region to which the TCR was reactive and to a CD4 or CD8 class. Log10-transformed breadth and depth values were compared by one-way ANOVA with Sidak's multiple comparisons tests. The clones in this table, taken by TCRdb from immuneACCESS, are in-frame only. Not every clone is retained; where verified, under half of the shortfall comes from an unresolved V gene, and the cause of the rest is unknown. Clone size and the V and J calls come from that table; the DNA yielded D and trimming. The sample table lists 150,000 or so clones, over 90% of them with a count of one. Clones ranked in the top ten supply 5.1% of the sample.

Points the paper makes about the study in general: CD4 TCRs associated with the vaccine covered the entire spike protein, and the dominant responses were in regions 160-218 and 743-854. No day 14 peak-response samples were available, so repertoires were characterized only after the peak T cell response. After two AZD1222 doses, both the breadth and the depth of spike-specific TCRs were significantly higher than at day 0 and than in MenACWY recipients. Conclusions about previously exposed vaccinees were limited because only 6 or 7 AZD1222 recipients were SARS-CoV-2 seropositive at baseline. Most participants were white British and females outnumbered males, and the authors suggested that clonal diversity may have been underestimated. The 56-69-year group was small, and its depth increase did not reach significance, likely because of low power. Epitopes outside the regions mutated in the B.1.351 and B.1.1.7 variants were reportedly recognized by nearly half of the unique spike-specific TCRs.

Regarding this clone: The clone's antigen remains unknown. No base quality values were provided; no much bigger clone lies one nucleotide off.

The label giving this sample's time point can be read as: baseline before first vaccination. Vaccinee samples came from UK trials COV001 and COV002, including a single-blind randomized controlled phase 2/3 trial of AZD1222 (ChAdOx1 nCoV-19) in healthy adults. Trial participant PBMC samples were collected at day 0 and day 28 after the second dose for TCRbeta chain sequencing. Source: peripheral blood, taken on day 0 of AZD1222 vaccination. The sequence is built from TRBV6-1 and TRBJ2-7; the junction holds 8 bases that match TRBD2. This clonotype was obtained from an adult in good health. The CDR3 in this case is CASSEEREPGYEQYF. The sequence in DNA is TGTGCCAGCAGTGAAGAGCGGGAGCCGGGATACGAGCAGTACTTC.